This T cell receptor (beta chain) derives from a study of blood T cell repertoires in COVID-19. About the research overall: From T cells, B-cell-depleted T cells, or PBMCs came the material, which was cDNA or gDNA.

Per the original data handling: Amplifying reference gene primers gave estimates of nucleated cell counts. Profiled with immunoSEQ multiplex PCR; TCRdb holds only in-frame clones, not every one. V and J calls and clone size are copied from that table; D and trimming were computed from the DNA. The sample has 110,000 or so clones; more than 75% are singletons. V lost 4 bases, J lost 7 bases, and 8 bases stayed unmatched. The germline CDR1 and CDR2 sequences are KGHDR and SFDVKD. This CDR3 comprises 14 residues. Sequences were obtained from peripheral blood. This clonotype originated in a man aged 55 to 70 with acute or convalescent COVID-19. V and J are TRBV24-1 and TRBJ1-2; 7 bases match TRBD1. CDR3 nucleotides: TGTGCCACCAGTGACTATACAGGGGCGGGTGGCTACACCTTC. It codes for CATSDYTGAGGYTF.